Below, one TCR beta chain is given with its context. The record originates from a study of blood T cell repertoires in COVID-19. Study-wide context: Researchers got acute and convalescent COVID-19 samples from the United States, Italy and Spain. PBMCs, B-cell-depleted T cells, or T cells were the source of the cDNA or gDNA that made up the material.

The authors' processing: How many nucleated cells were present was estimated from reference gene primer amplification. Assay used: immunoSEQ multiplex PCR; TCRdb lists only in-frame clones, some missing. V, J and clone size were drawn from that table, and D and trimming were deduced from the DNA. The table records about 200,000 clones, approximately 82% of them present only once. Germline V gene lookup returns CDR1 MNHEY and CDR2 SVGAGI. Trimming shortened V by 6 bases and J by 1 base, and 12 bases separated the two germline ends. This CDR3 is 15 amino acids long. This TCR was recovered from a woman aged 45-65 years with acute or convalescent COVID-19. The source material was peripheral blood. J is TRBJ2-2 and V is TRBV6-5, with TRBD2 as a possible D gene (7 bases). The chain's CDR3 is CASRGGGQNTGELFF. The CDR3 DNA reads as TGTGCCAGCAGAGGGGGGGGACAGAACACCGGGGAGCTGTTTTTT.